This record looks at one TCR beta chain sequence and its context. This specimen comes from a study of T-cell memory formation after mild COVID-19. TCRdb processed the 5' RACE reads anew with MiXCR; each CDR3 protein has one entry. This sample has about 610,000 distinct CDR3 sequences; approximately 15% occur once, and the top ten carry just over 8%. Per the germline V gene, CDR1 is SGHRS and CDR2 is YFSETQ. The CDR3 length is 15 residues. V lost 2 bases, J lost 5 bases, and 14 bases lay in between. This clonotype originated in an adult woman who had mild COVID-19 (a few samples of this study predate the infection). Cell type and time point are not known. What was sequenced was PBMCs or a T cell subset sorted from them (not recorded which). The chain joins TRBV5-1 to TRBJ2-1, with a possible D match to TRBD2 (6 bases). The CDR3 DNA follows: TGCGCCAGCAGCTTACTAGCTTGGGACCACAATGAGCAGTTCTTC. Translated, it gives CASSLLAWDHNEQFF. Variable domain in full (rest from reference TRBV5-1 and TRBJ2-1): KAGVTQTPRYLIKTRGQQVTLSCSPISGHRSVSWYQQTPGQGLQFLFEYFSETQRNKGNFPGRFSGRQFSNSRSEMNVSTLELGDSALYLCASSLLAWDHNEQFFGPGTRLTVL.